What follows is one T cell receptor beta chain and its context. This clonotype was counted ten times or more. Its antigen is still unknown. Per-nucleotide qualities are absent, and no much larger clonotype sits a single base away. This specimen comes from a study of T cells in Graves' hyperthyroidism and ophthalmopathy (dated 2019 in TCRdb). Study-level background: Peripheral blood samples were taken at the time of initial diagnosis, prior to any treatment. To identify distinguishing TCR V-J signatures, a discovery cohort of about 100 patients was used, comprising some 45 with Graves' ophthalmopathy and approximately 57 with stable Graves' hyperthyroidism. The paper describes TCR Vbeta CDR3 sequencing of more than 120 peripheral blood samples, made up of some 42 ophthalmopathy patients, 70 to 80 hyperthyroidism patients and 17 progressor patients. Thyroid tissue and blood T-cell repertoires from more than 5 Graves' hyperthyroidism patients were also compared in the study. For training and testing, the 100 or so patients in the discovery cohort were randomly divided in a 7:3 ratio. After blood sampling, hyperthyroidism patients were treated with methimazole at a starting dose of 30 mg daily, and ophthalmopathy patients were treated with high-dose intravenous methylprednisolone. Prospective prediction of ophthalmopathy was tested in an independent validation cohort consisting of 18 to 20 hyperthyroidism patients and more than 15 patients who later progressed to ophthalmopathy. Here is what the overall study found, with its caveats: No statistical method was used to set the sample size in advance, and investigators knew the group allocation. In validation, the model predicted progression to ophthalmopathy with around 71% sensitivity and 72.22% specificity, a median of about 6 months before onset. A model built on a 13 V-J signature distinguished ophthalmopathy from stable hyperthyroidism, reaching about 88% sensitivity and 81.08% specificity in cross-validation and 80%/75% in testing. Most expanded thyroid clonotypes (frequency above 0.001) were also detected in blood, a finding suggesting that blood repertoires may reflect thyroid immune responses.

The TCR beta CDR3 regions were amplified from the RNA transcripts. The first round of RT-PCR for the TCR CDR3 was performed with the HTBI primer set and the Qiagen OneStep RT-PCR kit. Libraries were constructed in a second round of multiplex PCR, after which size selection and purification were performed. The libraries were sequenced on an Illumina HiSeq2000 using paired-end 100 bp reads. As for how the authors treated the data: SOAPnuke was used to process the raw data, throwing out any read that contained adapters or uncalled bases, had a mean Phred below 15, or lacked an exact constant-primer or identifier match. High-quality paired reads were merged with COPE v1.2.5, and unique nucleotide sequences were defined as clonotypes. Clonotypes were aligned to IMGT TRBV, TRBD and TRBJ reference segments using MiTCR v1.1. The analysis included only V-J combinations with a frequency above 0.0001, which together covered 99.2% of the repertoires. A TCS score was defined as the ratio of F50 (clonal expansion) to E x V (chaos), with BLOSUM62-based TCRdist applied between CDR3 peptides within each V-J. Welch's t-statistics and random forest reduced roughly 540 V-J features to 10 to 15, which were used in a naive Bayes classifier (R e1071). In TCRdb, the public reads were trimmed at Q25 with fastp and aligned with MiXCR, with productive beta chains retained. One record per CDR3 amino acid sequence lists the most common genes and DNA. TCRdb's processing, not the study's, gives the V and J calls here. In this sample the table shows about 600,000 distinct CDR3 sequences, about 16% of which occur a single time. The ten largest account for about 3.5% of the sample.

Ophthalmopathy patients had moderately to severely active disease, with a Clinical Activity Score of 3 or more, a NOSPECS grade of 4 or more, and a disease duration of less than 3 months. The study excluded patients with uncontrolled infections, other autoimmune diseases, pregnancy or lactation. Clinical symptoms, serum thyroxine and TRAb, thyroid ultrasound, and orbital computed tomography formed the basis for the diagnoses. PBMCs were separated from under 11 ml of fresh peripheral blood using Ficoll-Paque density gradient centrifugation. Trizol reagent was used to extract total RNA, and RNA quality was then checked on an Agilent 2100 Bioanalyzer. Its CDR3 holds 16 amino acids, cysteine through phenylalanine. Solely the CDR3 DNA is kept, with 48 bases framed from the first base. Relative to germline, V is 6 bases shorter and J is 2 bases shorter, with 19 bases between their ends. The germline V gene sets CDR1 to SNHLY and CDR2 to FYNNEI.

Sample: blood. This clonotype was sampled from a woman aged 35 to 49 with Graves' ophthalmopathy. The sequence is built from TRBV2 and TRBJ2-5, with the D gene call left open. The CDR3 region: CASSLNVGSIQETQYF. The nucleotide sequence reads TGTGCCAGCAGCCTCAATGTCGGCAGCATACAAGAGACCCAGTACTTC.